This T cell receptor beta chain is drawn from a study of radiation and T cells in renal cell carcinoma. Overall study results and limits: In blood, top tumor clones expanded by 2 weeks, shrinking by 4.

This CDR3 is built from 10 residues. Per germline, CDR1 SGHKS and CDR2 YYEKEE (reference sequence). The ends were cut back, 2 bases at V and 12 bases at J, with 8 bases in the middle. Here immunoSEQ multiplex PCR was the method, and the copy in TCRdb shows in-frame clones only, minus some. The table has more than 150,000 clones, approximately 88% seen once. Stated time point: blood 2 weeks post-SBRT. This sample's treatment: 15 Gy SBRT to primary tumor, nephrectomy 4 weeks later. After SBRT, blood was collected at 2 and 4 weeks, plus baseline. Worth noting for this clone: Antigen specificity is unknown.

The receptor's source is a woman aged 50 to 60 with renal cell carcinoma. The sample was blood, taken from a patient whose treatment included radiotherapy and nephrectomy. The V gene is TRBV5-5, the J gene TRBJ1-1, with unresolved D. CDR3 DNA: TGTGCCAGCAGCTTAGCAGGTACTTTCTTT. Amino acids: CASSLAGTFF.